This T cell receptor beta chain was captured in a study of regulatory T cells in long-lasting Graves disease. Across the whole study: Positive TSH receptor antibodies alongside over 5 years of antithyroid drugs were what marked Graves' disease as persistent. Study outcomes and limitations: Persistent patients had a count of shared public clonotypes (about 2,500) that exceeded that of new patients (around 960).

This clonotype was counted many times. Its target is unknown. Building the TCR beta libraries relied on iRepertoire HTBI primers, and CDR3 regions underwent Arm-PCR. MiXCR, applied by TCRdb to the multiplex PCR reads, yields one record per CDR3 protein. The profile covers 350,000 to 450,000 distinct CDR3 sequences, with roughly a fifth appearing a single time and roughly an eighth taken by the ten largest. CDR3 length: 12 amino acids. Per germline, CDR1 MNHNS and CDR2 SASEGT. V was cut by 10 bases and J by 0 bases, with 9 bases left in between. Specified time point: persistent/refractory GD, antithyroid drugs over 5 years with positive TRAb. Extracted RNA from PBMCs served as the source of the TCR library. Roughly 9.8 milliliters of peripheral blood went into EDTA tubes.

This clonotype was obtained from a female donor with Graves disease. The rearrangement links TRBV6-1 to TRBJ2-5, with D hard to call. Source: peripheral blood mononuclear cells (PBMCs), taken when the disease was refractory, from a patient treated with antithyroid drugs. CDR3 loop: CATTADQETQYF. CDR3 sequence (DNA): TGTGCCACCACTGCGGACCAAGAGACCCAGTACTTC.